This T cell receptor beta chain was retrieved from a study of blood T cell repertoires in COVID-19. Study-level information: The samples span acute and convalescent COVID-19 from the United States, Italy and Spain. The cDNA or gDNA used as material had been derived from T cells, B-cell-depleted T cells, or PBMCs.

CDR1 and CDR2 from the germline V gene are SGHRS and YFSETQ. Between the trimmed V and J ends, which lost 0 bases and 2 bases, there was a span of 9 bases. CDR3 length: 15 residues. In regard to this clone: A much larger clone lies a single base off, so this may be a read error. This sample also contains other DNA sequences that code for the same CDR3.

Methods used by the authors: Cell counts per sample came from amplifying reference gene primers. Assay used: immunoSEQ multiplex PCR; TCRdb lists only in-frame clones, some missing. D and trimming were read from the DNA, whereas the V and J calls and clone size are those reported in that table. The profile shows just over 650,000 clones, around 90% of them singletons. The material sequenced was peripheral blood. This chain joins TRBV5-1 and TRBJ1-5, with a weak D call TRBD1 (5 bases). The clonotype was recovered from a woman aged 18 to 35 with acute or convalescent COVID-19. The CDR3 DNA is TGCGCCAGCAGCTTGGCCCCGGGGGGCAATCAGCCCCAGCATTTT. Translating it yields CASSLAPGGNQPQHF.